Following are 30 T cell receptor beta chains from one sample sequenced in a study of lymphopenia after photon versus proton radiotherapy. Profiled with immunoSEQ multiplex PCR; TCRdb holds only in-frame clones, not every one. The sample contains tens of thousands of clones, around 90% of which appear only once. The sample in question was peripheral blood, obtained from a patient treated with proton-based radiotherapy. These receptors were taken from an elderly man with esophageal cancer.

The V call is TRBV9, the J call TRBJ1-3; 7 bases match TRBD1. The CDR3 contains 17 residues. CDR1 and CDR2 from the germline V gene are SGDLS and YYNGEE. The trim removed 5 bases at V and 0 bases at J, leaving 11 bases unmatched. The CDR3 sequence: CASSRDSSSYSGNTIYF. The CDR3 DNA is TGTGCCAGCAGTCGGGACAGCTCTTCTTACTCTGGAAACACCATATATTTT.

The chain combines TRBV4-1 with TRBJ2-1; unclear D gene. Germline V CDR1 and CDR2: MGHRA, YSYEKL. Trimming stripped 1 base from V and 6 bases from J, with 16 bases between. The CDR3 sequence is 16 residues long. CDR3 sequence: CASSQVGGHNVNEQFF. CDR3 nucleotide sequence: TGCGCCAGCAGCCAAGTAGGCGGCCATAATGTCAATGAGCAGTTCTTC.

The chain combines TRBV11-2 with TRBJ1-3; TRBD1 is a possible D gene (5 bases). The V gene lost 0 bases and the J gene lost 2 bases, with 5 bases spanning the gap. Looked up from germline, CDR1 is SGHAT and CDR2 is FQNNGV. This CDR3 is 14 amino acids long. The CDR3 DNA sequence: TGTGCCAGCAGCTTAGACAGGGCTGGAAACACCATATATTTT. The encoded protein is CASSLDRAGNTIYF.

The chain employs TRBV4-2 and TRBJ1-3; no reliable D call. V gave up 4 bases and J gave up 0 bases, with 10 bases separating them. CDR1 is LGHNA and CDR2 is YNFKEQ in the germline V gene. CDR3 length: 15 residues. This chain's CDR3 is CASSLSRFSGNTIYF. The CDR3 DNA follows: TGTGCCAGCAGCCTTTCACGGTTCTCTGGAAACACCATATATTTT.

V usage is TRBV5-1 and J usage is TRBJ1-1, with D tentatively TRBD1 (5 bases). The CDR3 covers 14 residues. V lost 0 bases to trimming and J lost 0 bases, with 6 bases between them. Germline CDR1 SGHRS, CDR2 YFSETQ. CDR3 sequence: CASSLGQMNTEAFF. CDR3 bases: TGCGCCAGCAGCTTGGGACAGATGAACACTGAAGCTTTCTTT.

This clone has more than one count but fewer than ten. This chain joins TRBV7-9 and TRBJ1-5, with TRBD1 matching 8 bases. The germline CDR1 and CDR2 sequences are SEHNR and FQNEAQ (reference sequence). The CDR3 runs to 15 residues. V gave up 6 bases and J gave up 0 bases; unmatched junction bases: 4. The CDR3 is CASSPGTGSNQPQHF. DNA for the CDR3: TGTGCCAGCAGTCCCGGGACAGGTAGCAATCAGCCCCAGCATTTT.

The chain employs TRBV9 and TRBJ1-1; TRBD1 agrees at 12 bases. CDR1 SGDLS and CDR2 YYNGEE come from the germline V gene. CDR3 length: 18 amino acids. V shed 0 bases, J shed 4 bases, and the junction held 10 bases outside the gene matches. The CDR3 loop reads CASSVATGTGGVGTEAFF. As DNA, the CDR3 is TGTGCCAGCAGCGTAGCTACCGGGACAGGGGGCGTCGGCACTGAAGCTTTCTTT. The whole variable domain, filled in from reference TRBV9 and TRBJ1-1, reads DSGVTQTPKHLITATGQRVTLRCSPRSGDLSVYWYQQSLDQGLQFLIQYYNGEERAKGNILERFSAQQFPDLHSELNLSSLELGDSALYFCASSVATGTGGVGTEAFFGQGTRLTVV.

V gene TRBV7-2 combines with J gene TRBJ1-1, with 9 bases matching TRBD1. Germline V gene sequence: CDR1 SGHTA, CDR2 FQGNSA. Trimming cost V 5 bases and J 4 bases; bases outside gene matches: 17. CDR3 size: 18 residues. The CDR3 nucleotides read TGTGCCAGCAGCACACAGGGGGCAAGGTCGGTACAGCGCACTGAAGCTTTCTTT. Amino acids: CASSTQGARSVQRTEAFF.

This chain links TRBV19 with TRBJ2-1; TRBD2 matches at 9 bases. With V trimmed by 7 bases and J by 3 bases, 7 bases remained unmatched. CDR3 length equals 15 residues. Germline-derived CDR1 and CDR2 are LNHDA and SQIVND (reference sequence). The CDR3 DNA reads TGTGCCAGTAACGCCGGGACTAGCTTCTACAATGAGCAGTTCTTC. Translating it yields CASNAGTSFYNEQFF. Filled out from reference TRBV19 and TRBJ2-1, the complete variable domain reads DGGITQSPKYLFRKEGQNVTLSCEQNLNHDAMYWYRQDPGQGLRLIYYSQIVNDFQKGDIAEGYSVSREKKESFPLTVTSAQKNPTAFYLCASNAGTSFYNEQFFGPGTRLTVL.

This chain uses TRBV19 with TRBJ2-7, with 9 nucleotides matching TRBD1. Germline V gene data show CDR1 as LNHDA and CDR2 as SQIVND (reference sequence). The CDR3 extends over 13 amino acids. Unmatched junction bases numbered 7, after V lost 10 bases and J lost 3 bases. CDR3: CATRGQGNYEQYF. For the CDR3, the DNA is TGTGCCACCCGGGGACAGGGAAACTACGAGCAGTACTTC.

This clone was seen just once. The chain uses TRBV29-1 and TRBJ1-1; D ambiguous. Deletions cut 2 bases from V and 1 base from J, with 8 bases between. CDR1 is SQVTM and CDR2 is ANQGSEA in the germline V gene. This CDR3 has 13 residues. The CDR3 loop reads CSVEWRWNTEAFF. CDR3 nucleotide sequence: TGCAGCGTTGAATGGCGGTGGAACACTGAAGCTTTCTTT.

The CDR3 sequence is CASSYSEARADGYTF. CDR3 in DNA: TGTGCCAGCAGTTACTCGGAGGCCAGGGCGGACGGCTACACCTTC. The chain is built from TRBV6-5 and TRBJ1-2, with D perhaps matching TRBD1 (5 bases). This CDR3 has 15 residues. Germline CDR1 and CDR2: MNHEY and SVGAGI. Trimming took 0 bases from V and 8 from J, leaving 16 bases between them.

The chain recombines TRBV12-1 with TRBJ1-6; the D call of TRBD1 is as the table states it, not checked on the DNA. TRBV12-1 is reported as a pseudogene. The CDR3 runs to 16 residues. The chain's CDR3 is CASATPPGQGNSPLHF. In nucleotides, the CDR3 is TGTGCCAGCGCGACGCCCCCAGGACAGGGGAATTCACCCCTCCACTTT.

The chain links TRBV5-1 to TRBJ2-3; no reliable D call. This CDR3 has 11 residues. The germline gives CDR1 SGHRS, CDR2 YFSETQ. V was clipped by 0 bases and J by 6 bases, with 2 bases between them. CDR3 residues: CASSLADTQYF. CDR3 in DNA: TGCGCCAGCAGCTTGGCGGATACGCAGTATTTT.

This clone has a single count. The V call is TRBV30, the J call TRBJ1-2; perhaps TRBD1 as D (6 bases). Per the germline V gene, CDR1 is GTSNPN and CDR2 is SVGIG (reference sequence). The CDR3 extends over 13 amino acids. V was pared by 2 bases and J by 6 bases, with 13 bases between. CDR3: CAWSTGLIDGYTF. The CDR3 DNA reads TGTGCCTGGAGTACAGGGTTAATTGATGGCTACACCTTC.

The chain has TRBV30 and TRBJ2-1; the D gene is possibly TRBD1 (6 bases). This CDR3 contains 16 residues. Germline-derived CDR1 and CDR2 are GTSNPN and SVGIG (reference sequence). V shed 3 bases and J shed 1 base, with 16 bases lying between them. In nucleotides, the CDR3 is TGTGCCTGGAGACTCTGGGCGAGGGGGTCCTACAATGAGCAGTTCTTC. Its protein is CAWRLWARGSYNEQFF.

The chain links TRBV25-1 to TRBJ2-1, with TRBD2 identical over 10 bases. The ends lost 1 base at V and 4 bases at J; junction bases unmatched: 7. Germline V CDR1 and CDR2: MGHDK, SYGVNS. The CDR3 extends over 17 amino acids. The CDR3: CASSEFSSGSKYNEQFF. The CDR3 nucleotides are TGTGCCAGCAGTGAATTCTCTAGCGGGAGTAAGTACAATGAGCAGTTCTTC.

In its sample, this clone was seen a few times. CDR3 sequence: CASRGLAGLGELFF. CDR3 sequence (DNA): TGTGCCAGCCGGGGACTAGCTGGGCTCGGGGAGCTGTTTTTT. The genes are TRBV2 and TRBJ2-2; 9 bases match TRBD2. CDR3 size: 14 residues. Germline CDR1 is SNHLY and CDR2 is FYNNEI. The J segment lost 7 bases and the V segment lost 8 bases, leaving 8 bases of the junction unmatched.

The J gene is TRBJ2-2, the V gene TRBV5-4; D unclear. Per germline, CDR1 SGHNT and CDR2 YYREEE (reference sequence). CDR3 size: 14 residues. V dropped 1 base and J dropped 5 bases, with 9 bases sitting between them. The CDR3 nucleotides are TGTGCCAGCAGCTTGAGAGAGAGAACCGGGGAGCTGTTTTTT. It is translated as CASSLRERTGELFF.

In its sample, this clone was seen a few times. The rearrangement joins TRBV19 to TRBJ1-5; the D gene is possibly TRBD1 (5 bases). From germline, CDR1 is LNHDA and CDR2 SQIVND (reference sequence). The CDR3 contains 15 residues. The V end was cut by 6 bases, the J end by 0 bases, with 12 bases between. In DNA form, the CDR3 reads TGTGCCAGTAGCGGGACGGGGGGTAGCAATCAGCCCCAGCATTTT. Residues: CASSGTGGSNQPQHF.

The chain recombines TRBV5-1 with TRBJ2-3; a possible D gene is TRBD1 (6 bases). There are 15 residues in the CDR3. Germline V gene lookup returns CDR1 SGHRS and CDR2 YFSETQ. V shed 4 bases and J shed 3 bases, with 15 bases lying between them. CDR3 residues: CASSLDSPWTDTQYF. CDR3 DNA: TGCGCCAGCAGCCTGGACAGCCCTTGGACAGATACGCAGTATTTT.

This chain connects TRBV25-1 to TRBJ1-1; D is possibly TRBD1 (5 bases). CDR3 size: 12 residues. The germline V gene has CDR1 MGHDK and CDR2 SYGVNS. Trimming removed 4 bases at V and 3 bases at J, with 6 bases between. The CDR3 reads CASSAQDTEAFF. CDR3 in DNA: TGTGCCAGCAGTGCACAGGACACTGAAGCTTTCTTT. Looking up the rest from reference TRBV25-1 and TRBJ1-1 gives the full variable domain: EADIYQTPRYLVIGTGKKITLECSQTMGHDKMYWYQQDPGMELHLIHYSYGVNSTEKGDLSSESTVSRIRTEHFPLTLESARPSHTSQYLCASSAQDTEAFFGQGTRLTVV.

The chain carries TRBV10-3 and TRBJ2-3, with 8 bases lining up with TRBD2. V gave up 3 bases and J gave up 0 bases; unmatched junction bases: 8. CDR1 is ENHRY and CDR2 is SYGVKD in the germline V gene. The CDR3 totals 17 residues. This CDR3 is CAISDLGAGVSTDTQYF. CDR3 DNA sequence: TGTGCCATCAGTGATCTAGGAGCGGGGGTCAGCACAGATACGCAGTATTTT.

The chain uses TRBV29-1 and TRBJ1-4, with 12 nucleotides matching TRBD1. CDR3 length: 15 amino acids. Trimming cost V 4 bases and J 6 bases; bases outside gene matches: 6. Germline V gives CDR1 SQVTM, CDR2 ANQGSEA. CDR3 sequence reads: CSVGGQGAPYEKLFF. The DNA for the CDR3 is TGCAGCGTTGGGGGACAGGGGGCACCTTATGAAAAACTGTTTTTT. Variable domain in full (rest from reference TRBV29-1 and TRBJ1-4): SAVISQKPSRDICQRGTSLTIQCQVDSQVTMMFWYRQQPGQSLTLIATANQGSEATYESGFVIDKFPISRPNLTFSTLTVSNMSPEDSSIYLCSVGGQGAPYEKLFFGSGTQLSVL.

The chain joins TRBV29-1 to TRBJ2-1; perhaps TRBD1 as D (6 bases). Germline-derived CDR1 and CDR2 are SQVTM and ANQGSEA. V lost 4 bases and J 2 bases, leaving 18 bases between the germline ends. The CDR3 loop spans 16 amino acids. The DNA of the CDR3 is TGCAGCGTTGCAGGGGCAGGGCCCCGCCCCTACAATGAGCAGTTCTTC. This codes for CSVAGAGPRPYNEQFF.

The gene calls are TRBV9 and TRBJ1-6, with TRBD1 as a possible D gene (5 bases). The CDR3 sequence is 15 residues long. V gave up 0 bases and J gave up 7 bases, with 11 bases separating them. CDR1 SGDLS and CDR2 YYNGEE come from the germline V gene. The CDR3 nucleotides read TGTGCCAGCAGCGTAGGGCAACAGGAGAATTCACCCCTCCACTTT. It yields the protein CASSVGQQENSPLHF.

The J gene is TRBJ2-2, the V gene TRBV4-3; 12 bases are a match to TRBD2. Germline CDR1 is LGHNA and CDR2 is YSLEER. The CDR3 is made up of 18 amino acids. V shed 6 bases and J 3 bases; nucleotides not matched to a gene: 11. CDR3 region: CASSQRLAGDYDTGELFF. The CDR3 DNA reads as TGCGCCAGCAGTCAACGACTAGCGGGGGATTATGACACCGGGGAGCTGTTTTTT.

This CDR3 reads CASSLVAGNYGYTF. CDR3 in DNA: TGTGCCAGCAGCTTAGTAGCAGGAAACTATGGCTACACCTTC. This chain uses TRBV7-9 with TRBJ1-2; no firm D call. Between the trimmed V and J ends, which lost 1 base and 2 bases, there was a span of 8 bases. This CDR3 region has 14 residues. Germline CDR1 and CDR2: SEHNR and FQNEAQ (reference sequence).

The chain carries TRBV7-8 and TRBJ2-7; 7 bases align to TRBD2. The CDR3 runs to 14 residues. V lost 5 bases, J lost 3 bases, and 7 bases stayed unmatched. In germline, CDR1 is SGHVS, CDR2 FQNEAQ. The CDR3 nucleotides read TGTGCCAGCAGCGCCGGAACGGGGGGCTACGAGCAGTACTTC. Residues: CASSAGTGGYEQYF. The full variable domain, rest sourced from reference TRBV7-8 and TRBJ2-7, is GAGVSQSPRYKVAKRGQDVALRCDPISGHVSLFWYQQALGQGPEFLTYFQNEAQLDKSGLPSDRFFAERPEGSVSTLKIQRTQQEDSAVYLCASSAGTGGYEQYFGPGTRLTVT.

The chain has TRBV28 and TRBJ2-6; 10 positions agree with TRBD1. Germline lookup yields CDR1 MDHEN and CDR2 SYDVKM. Germline trimming cut 3 bases from V and 0 bases from J; bases unmatched to any gene: 8. The CDR3 covers 19 residues. CDR3 in DNA: TGTGCCAGCAGTTTTTGGGGGACAGGGGCACCCTCTGGGGCCAACGTCCTGACTTTC. Protein: CASSFWGTGAPSGANVLTF.